The rows below give T cell receptor beta chains drawn from one sample of a study of cytomegalovirus exposure and HLA in healthy donors. Clones were read by immunoSEQ multiplex PCR, and TCRdb kept only the in-frame ones, dropping some. The profile shows 60,000 or so clones, roughly 83% of them singletons. The sample taken for sequencing was PBMCs. The receptors come from a man aged 35 to 55 in good health and CMV-seronegative. CDR3s include the opening cysteine and the closing phenylalanine or tryptophan. Each record gives: V gene, clone size, J gene, D gene, CDR3 protein, CDR3 DNA. The D gene is left open where the match is weak. Clone size is stated in some rows and not others, as once, few, many or a class when expanded.

v_call: TRBV9
clone_size: once
j_call: TRBJ1-2
d_call: NA
cdr3_aa: CASSVETGYGYTF
cdr3_nt: TGTGCCAGCAGCGTAGAGACAGGCTATGGCTACACCTTC

v_call: TRBV2
clone_size: once
j_call: TRBJ1-2
d_call: TRBD1
cdr3_aa: CASSGDRGNYGYTF
cdr3_nt: TGTGCCAGCAGTGGGGACAGGGGGAACTATGGCTACACCTTC

v_call: TRBV4-2
clone_size: NA
j_call: TRBJ2-3
d_call: NA
cdr3_aa: CASSQDTGTDTQYF
cdr3_nt: TGTGCCAGCAGCCAAGATACAGGCACAGATACGCAGTATTTT

v_call: TRBV4-3
clone_size: NA
j_call: TRBJ1-1
d_call: NA
cdr3_aa: CASSQEQMTEAFF
cdr3_nt: TGCGCCAGCAGCCAAGAACAGATGACAGAAGCTTTCTTT

v_call: TRBV5-8
clone_size: NA
j_call: TRBJ1-5
d_call: TRBD1
cdr3_aa: CASSLGVGTEGWPQHF
cdr3_nt: TGTGCCAGCAGCTTGGGTGTTGGGACAGAAGGGTGGCCCCAGCATTTT

v_call: TRBV5-4
clone_size: NA
j_call: TRBJ2-1
d_call: TRBD2
cdr3_aa: CASSRGGSSYNEQFF
cdr3_nt: TGTGCCAGCAGCCGCGGGGGAAGCTCCTACAATGAGCAGTTCTTC

v_call: TRBV27
clone_size: NA
j_call: TRBJ2-7
d_call: NA
cdr3_aa: CASSFHRDIYEQYF
cdr3_nt: TGTGCCAGCAGTTTCCACCGGGACATCTACGAGCAGTACTTC

v_call: TRBV30
clone_size: NA
j_call: TRBJ2-1
d_call: NA
cdr3_aa: CAWSRPGRGLYNEQFF
cdr3_nt: TGTGCCTGGAGTCGACCGGGGCGGGGACTTTACAATGAGCAGTTCTTC

v_call: TRBV25-1
clone_size: NA
j_call: TRBJ1-2
d_call: TRBD1
cdr3_aa: CASSDSDRGSGYTF
cdr3_nt: TGTGCCAGCAGTGATTCGGACAGGGGAAGTGGCTACACCTTC

v_call: TRBV7-2
clone_size: NA
j_call: TRBJ1-1
d_call: TRBD1
cdr3_aa: CASSLQGGGSEAFF
cdr3_nt: TGTGCCAGCAGCCTGCAGGGGGGAGGCTCGGAAGCTTTCTTT

v_call: TRBV9
clone_size: NA
j_call: TRBJ1-2
d_call: TRBD1
cdr3_aa: CASSLLPGGSENTYGYTF
cdr3_nt: TGTGCCAGCAGCTTATTACCAGGGGGCTCCGAAAACACCTATGGCTACACCTTC

v_call: TRBV6-5
clone_size: few
j_call: TRBJ1-6
d_call: TRBD1
cdr3_aa: CASSSPGQGSPLHF
cdr3_nt: TGTGCCAGCAGTTCCCCCGGACAGGGTTCACCCCTCCACTTT

v_call: TRBV5-8
clone_size: NA
j_call: TRBJ2-2
d_call: NA
cdr3_aa: CASSLQGATGELFF
cdr3_nt: TGTGCCAGCAGCTTACAGGGCGCAACCGGGGAGCTGTTTTTT

v_call: TRBV5-1
clone_size: NA
j_call: TRBJ2-3
d_call: NA
cdr3_aa: CASSSGGLNSDTDTQYF
cdr3_nt: TGCGCCAGCAGCTCCGGGGGACTTAACTCCGACACAGATACGCAGTATTTT

v_call: TRBV7-9
clone_size: NA
j_call: TRBJ1-1
d_call: NA
cdr3_aa: CASSDRLNTEAFF
cdr3_nt: TGTGCCAGCAGTGACAGGCTAAACACTGAAGCTTTCTTT

v_call: TRBV10-1
clone_size: NA
j_call: TRBJ1-6
d_call: NA
cdr3_aa: CASSESRRENSPLHF
cdr3_nt: TGCGCCAGCAGTGAGTCGCGGAGGGAAAATTCACCCCTCCACTTT

v_call: TRBV18
clone_size: NA
j_call: TRBJ2-7
d_call: TRBD1
cdr3_aa: CASSPPGQNYEQYF
cdr3_nt: TGTGCCAGCTCACCACCGGGACAGAACTACGAGCAGTACTTC

v_call: TRBV29-1
clone_size: NA
j_call: TRBJ1-4
d_call: TRBD1
cdr3_aa: CSVAGGFF
cdr3_nt: TGCAGCGTTGCAGGGGGGTTTTTT

v_call: TRBV30
clone_size: NA
j_call: TRBJ2-5
d_call: NA
cdr3_aa: CAWSPRSRGTQYF
cdr3_nt: TGTGCCTGGAGTCCACGGTCCCGGGGGACCCAGTACTTC

v_call: TRBV11-3
clone_size: NA
j_call: TRBJ2-1
d_call: NA
cdr3_aa: CASSPPGTAWNEQFF
cdr3_nt: TGTGCCAGCTCCCCGCCTGGGACTGCGTGGAATGAGCAGTTCTTC

v_call: TRBV19
clone_size: NA
j_call: TRBJ1-6
d_call: NA
cdr3_aa: CASRIGQNSPLHF
cdr3_nt: TGTGCCAGTAGGATAGGACAGAATTCACCCCTCCACTTT

v_call: TRBV7-2
clone_size: NA
j_call: TRBJ1-2
d_call: NA
cdr3_aa: CASSVARGGGEGYTF
cdr3_nt: TGTGCCAGCAGCGTAGCAAGAGGGGGGGGAGAAGGCTACACCTTC

v_call: TRBV10-3
clone_size: NA
j_call: TRBJ2-7
d_call: NA
cdr3_aa: CAIRGTAPLSYEQYF
cdr3_nt: TGTGCCATCAGGGGGACTGCCCCACTCTCCTACGAGCAGTACTTC

v_call: TRBV29-1
clone_size: few
j_call: TRBJ2-7
d_call: NA
cdr3_aa: CSAQDWSSEQYF
cdr3_nt: TGCAGCGCCCAGGACTGGTCTTCCGAGCAGTACTTC

v_call: TRBV29-1
clone_size: NA
j_call: TRBJ2-5
d_call: NA
cdr3_aa: CSTGRDIQETQYF
cdr3_nt: TGCAGCACAGGAAGGGACATTCAAGAGACCCAGTACTTC

v_call: TRBV6-6
clone_size: few
j_call: TRBJ1-5
d_call: TRBD1
cdr3_aa: CASRTGQGGNQPQHF
cdr3_nt: TGTGCCAGCAGGACGGGACAGGGAGGTAATCAGCCCCAGCATTTT

v_call: TRBV30
clone_size: NA
j_call: TRBJ1-2
d_call: NA
cdr3_aa: CAWTDTLNGYTF
cdr3_nt: TGTGCCTGGACCGACACATTGAACGGCTACACCTTC

v_call: TRBV7-2
clone_size: NA
j_call: TRBJ1-6
d_call: TRBD1
cdr3_aa: CASSAHRGSYNSPLHF
cdr3_nt: TGTGCCAGCAGCGCCCACAGGGGATCCTATAATTCACCCCTCCACTTT

v_call: TRBV7-9
clone_size: NA
j_call: TRBJ1-2
d_call: TRBD1
cdr3_aa: CASSVGQAIYGYTF
cdr3_nt: TGTGCCAGCAGCGTGGGACAGGCTATCTATGGCTACACCTTC

v_call: TRBV7-8
clone_size: NA
j_call: TRBJ2-1
d_call: NA
cdr3_aa: CASSLAFSRNEQFF
cdr3_nt: TGTGCCAGCAGCTTAGCGTTCAGCAGGAATGAGCAGTTCTTC

v_call: TRBV9
clone_size: NA
j_call: TRBJ1-5
d_call: NA
cdr3_aa: CASSVAGVGQPQHF
cdr3_nt: TGTGCCAGCAGCGTAGCAGGGGTAGGTCAGCCCCAGCATTTT

v_call: TRBV6-5
clone_size: NA
j_call: TRBJ2-4
d_call: NA
cdr3_aa: CASSYSVGGKNIQYF
cdr3_nt: TGTGCCAGCAGTTACTCGGTAGGGGGAAAAAACATTCAGTACTTC

v_call: TRBV4-1
clone_size: once
j_call: TRBJ2-3
d_call: NA
cdr3_aa: CASSPEGGSTDTQYF
cdr3_nt: TGCGCCAGCAGCCCCGAGGGGGGGAGCACAGATACGCAGTATTTT

v_call: TRBV30
clone_size: NA
j_call: TRBJ1-2
d_call: NA
cdr3_aa: CAWSLRAQRESYTF
cdr3_nt: TGTGCCTGGAGTCTCAGGGCCCAAAGAGAGAGCTACACCTTC

v_call: TRBV4-3
clone_size: NA
j_call: TRBJ1-4
d_call: TRBD1
cdr3_aa: CASSPYRGLNEKLFF
cdr3_nt: TGCGCCAGCAGCCCGTACAGGGGCCTCAATGAAAAACTATTTTTT

v_call: TRBV7-9
clone_size: NA
j_call: TRBJ2-3
d_call: NA
cdr3_aa: CASSLSGGWTDTQYF
cdr3_nt: TGTGCCAGCAGCTTATCGGGGGGCTGGACAGATACGCAGTATTTT

v_call: TRBV9
clone_size: NA
j_call: TRBJ1-2
d_call: NA
cdr3_aa: CASSAGGYGYTF
cdr3_nt: TGTGCCAGCAGCGCCGGGGGCTATGGCTACACCTTC

v_call: TRBV7-8
clone_size: once
j_call: TRBJ2-2
d_call: NA
cdr3_aa: CASSLSLGATGELFF
cdr3_nt: TGTGCCAGCAGCTTAAGTTTAGGAGCCACCGGGGAGCTGTTTTTT

v_call: TRBV6-4
clone_size: once
j_call: TRBJ2-7
d_call: TRBD1
cdr3_aa: CASSRTGGHEQYF
cdr3_nt: TGTGCCAGCAGTCGGACAGGGGGCCACGAGCAGTACTTC

v_call: TRBV7-2
clone_size: NA
j_call: TRBJ2-2
d_call: NA
cdr3_aa: CASSLRASGAGELFF
cdr3_nt: TGTGCCAGCAGCTTGAGGGCCTCTGGGGCCGGGGAGCTGTTTTTT

v_call: TRBV30
clone_size: NA
j_call: TRBJ2-1
d_call: NA
cdr3_aa: CAWMLAGNYNEQFF
cdr3_nt: TGTGCCTGGATGTTAGCAGGGAACTACAATGAGCAGTTCTTC

v_call: TRBV4-3
clone_size: NA
j_call: TRBJ2-5
d_call: NA
cdr3_aa: CASSQSIGRQGWYQETQYF
cdr3_nt: TGCGCCAGCAGCCAATCGATCGGGAGACAGGGATGGTACCAAGAGACCCAGTACTTC

v_call: TRBV6-1
clone_size: NA
j_call: TRBJ2-3
d_call: TRBD1
cdr3_aa: CASRTGAADTQYF
cdr3_nt: TGTGCCAGCCGGACAGGGGCAGCAGATACGCAGTATTTT

v_call: TRBV6-5
clone_size: NA
j_call: TRBJ1-3
d_call: NA
cdr3_aa: CASSYSPEIGNTIYF
cdr3_nt: TGTGCCAGCAGTTACTCCCCAGAAATTGGAAACACCATATATTTT

v_call: TRBV5-4
clone_size: NA
j_call: TRBJ1-5
d_call: NA
cdr3_aa: CASSDQGSQPQHF
cdr3_nt: TGTGCCAGCAGTGACCAGGGCAGTCAGCCCCAGCATTTT

v_call: TRBV5-6
clone_size: once
j_call: TRBJ2-4
d_call: TRBD1
cdr3_aa: CASCQGAGHIQYF
cdr3_nt: TGTGCCAGCTGCCAGGGGGCAGGCCACATTCAGTACTTC

v_call: TRBV25-1
clone_size: NA
j_call: TRBJ1-2
d_call: NA
cdr3_aa: CASKDDGEYGYTF
cdr3_nt: TGTGCCAGCAAAGACGACGGAGAGTATGGCTACACCTTC

v_call: TRBV5-1
clone_size: NA
j_call: TRBJ2-3
d_call: NA
cdr3_aa: CASSLGATDTQYF
cdr3_nt: TGCGCCAGCAGCTTAGGAGCCACAGATACGCAGTATTTT

v_call: TRBV7-2
clone_size: NA
j_call: TRBJ2-5
d_call: NA
cdr3_aa: CASSGLGASPETQYF
cdr3_nt: TGTGCCAGCAGCGGTCTGGGCGCGAGCCCGGAGACCCAGTACTTC

v_call: TRBV7-6
clone_size: NA
j_call: TRBJ2-1
d_call: TRBD1
cdr3_aa: CASSPRTGGSYNEQFF
cdr3_nt: TGTGCCAGCAGCCCACGGACAGGGGGGTCCTACAATGAGCAGTTCTTC

v_call: TRBV29-1
clone_size: NA
j_call: TRBJ2-1
d_call: NA
cdr3_aa: CSVELAGWANEQFF
cdr3_nt: TGCAGCGTTGAACTGGCAGGGTGGGCCAATGAGCAGTTCTTC